Following are 18 T cell receptor beta chains from one sample sequenced in a study of T cells in Graves' hyperthyroidism and ophthalmopathy. What was amplified from RNA transcripts were TCR beta CDR3 regions. HTBI primers were the set used in a first-round RT-PCR of the TCR CDR3. TCRdb used MiXCR to reprocess the multiplex PCR reads, holding one entry per CDR3 protein. The profile covers 200,000 to 250,000 distinct CDR3 sequences, with 15% to 20% appearing a single time and approximately 40% taken by the ten largest. The sequenced material came from blood. The receptors come from a man between 35 and 55 years old with Graves' hyperthyroidism.

This clonotype has ten or more counts. This chain's CDR3 is CASSLGHHSNQPQHF. The DNA of the CDR3 is TGTGCCAGCAGCTTAGGACATCATAGCAATCAGCCCCAGCATTTT. This chain links TRBV7-8 with TRBJ1-5, with unresolved D. CDR1 is SGHVS, CDR2 FQNEAQ, per germline. V dropped 1 base and J dropped 0 bases, with 7 bases sitting between them. This CDR3 is built from 15 residues.

This clonotype appeared a few times. The gene calls are TRBV5-1 and TRBJ1-2; TRBD1 agrees at 8 bases. The CDR3 has 16 residues. CDR1 is SGHRS and CDR2 is YFSETQ in the germline V gene. Unmatched junction bases numbered 13, after V lost 1 base and J lost 8 bases. The CDR3: CASSLTGGQGAQGYTF. The CDR3 DNA follows: TGCGCCAGCAGCTTGACAGGTGGACAGGGAGCACAGGGCTACACCTTC.

Points on this clonotype: A single base separates this from a much larger clone, so it may be a read error. The J gene is TRBJ1-5, the V gene TRBV6-1; D call uncertain. The CDR3 loop spans 13 amino acids. Germline V CDR1 and CDR2: MNHNS, SASEGT. V lost 3 bases to trimming and J lost 4 bases, with 7 bases between them. The CDR3 is CASSEVTNQPQHF. DNA for the CDR3: TGTGCCAGCAGTGAGGTAACGAATCAGCCCCAGCATTTT.

This clonotype was recorded at least ten times. The chain uses TRBV10-3 and TRBJ1-1; no reliable D call. V dropped 0 bases and J dropped 3 bases, with 5 bases sitting between them. Germline lookup yields CDR1 ENHRY and CDR2 SYGVKD. This CDR3 has 13 amino acids. CDR3 loop: CAISESPDTEAFF. The CDR3 DNA reads as TGTGCCATCAGTGAGTCGCCTGACACTGAAGCTTTCTTT.

CDR3 coding DNA: TGTGCCAGCAGTTCGACAGGGGCTCCAGGCAATCAGCCCCAGCATTTT. Its protein is CASSSTGAPGNQPQHF. This chain uses TRBV28 with TRBJ1-5; 8 bases agree with TRBD1. Trimming cost V 4 bases and J 2 bases; bases outside gene matches: 7. Germline V lookup: CDR1 MDHEN, CDR2 SYDVKM. The CDR3 totals 16 residues. The full variable domain, in which reference TRBV28 and TRBJ1-5 provide the parts outside the CDR3, is DVKVTQSSRYLVKRTGEKVFLECVQDMDHENMFWYRQDPGLGLRLIYFSYDVKMKEKGDIPEGYSVSREKKERFSLILESASTNQTSMYLCASSSTGAPGNQPQHFGDGTRLSIL.

A note on this clonotype: One base away lies a much larger clone, so this may be a sequencing read error. The chain recombines TRBV3-1 with TRBJ2-5; D remains unclear. CDR1 is LGHDT, CDR2 YNNKEL, per germline (reference sequence). CDR3 length equals 11 residues. Trimming removed 4 bases from V and 2 bases from J, with 2 bases in between. The CDR3 here is CASSRQETQYF. DNA of the CDR3: TGTGCCAGCAGCCGGCAAGAGACCCAGTACTTC.

This clonotype was picked up many times. The V gene is TRBV28, the J gene TRBJ1-4, with D hard to call. The length of the CDR3 is 15 residues. Germline-derived CDR1 and CDR2 are MDHEN and SYDVKM. V lost 7 bases and J 2 bases, leaving 14 bases between the germline ends. The chain's CDR3 is CASTALTETNEKLFF. The CDR3 DNA is TGTGCCAGCACCGCATTAACAGAGACTAATGAAAAACTGTTTTTT.

This chain links TRBV27 with TRBJ1-5, with D tentatively TRBD1 (5 bases). V was shortened by 0 bases and J by 15 bases, with 12 bases between the two germline ends. Germline V gives CDR1 MNHEY, CDR2 SMNVEV (reference sequence). This CDR3 spans 12 amino acids. CDR3 in amino acids: CASSLSAGNLHF. As DNA, the CDR3 is TGTGCCAGCAGTTTATCGGCAGGGAACTTGCATTTT.

As concerns this clonotype: The germline gene is not matched at one end of the junction; a read error may be the cause. This chain links TRBV10-3 with TRBJ2-3; 7 bases agree with TRBD2. The V gene's germline CDR1 is ENHRY and CDR2 SYGVKD. CDR3 length equals 16 residues. The CDR3 nucleotides read TGTGCCATCAGTGAGGGCGGGGGATCGGGCACAGATACGCGGTATTTT. It specifies CAISEGGGSGTDTRYF.

In its sample, this clonotype was seen many times. V usage is TRBV20-1 and J usage is TRBJ2-5; 7 bases are a match to TRBD1. The CDR3 has 13 amino acids. Germline values: CDR1 DFQATT, CDR2 SNEGSKA (reference sequence). The V gene end was trimmed by 7 bases and the J gene end by 5 bases; junction bases not matched to a gene: 10. The CDR3 sequence is CSGGVGGWETQYF. The CDR3 nucleotides read TGCAGTGGGGGTGTAGGGGGCTGGGAGACCCAGTACTTC.

This clonotype was detected ten times or more. This sequence joins TRBV25-1 and TRBJ1-5; D not certain. The germline V and J ends were trimmed by 6 bases and 0 bases, with 12 bases remaining between them. CDR3 size: 15 residues. The germline V gene encodes CDR1 MGHDK and CDR2 SYGVNS. CDR3: CASSGGAASNQPQHF. CDR3 sequence (DNA): TGTGCCAGCAGCGGAGGAGCTGCTAGCAATCAGCCCCAGCATTTT.

This chain connects TRBV6-1 to TRBJ1-6; no firm D call. The CDR3 loop spans 11 amino acids. CDR1 is MNHNS, CDR2 SASEGT, per germline. V was shortened by 8 bases and J by 13 bases, with 12 bases between the two germline ends. CDR3 bases: TGTGCCAGCCAATTTATTCCCCCCCTCCACTTT. It codes for CASQFIPPLHF.

This clonotype was counted between two and nine times. J is TRBJ2-1 and V is TRBV30; a weak D match, TRBD1 (6 bases). V was cut by 2 bases and J by 0 bases, with 20 bases left in between. The CDR3 totals 18 residues. Germline CDR1 is GTSNPN and CDR2 is SVGIG (reference sequence). The CDR3 spells CAWSSITGPESSYNEQFF. In DNA, the CDR3 is TGTGCCTGGAGTTCGATTACAGGGCCGGAGAGCTCCTACAATGAGCAGTTCTTC.

This clonotype has a count of ten or more. The chain recombines TRBV20-1 with TRBJ2-6; the D is unclear. This CDR3 contains 14 residues. V was shortened by 3 bases and J by 2 bases, with 8 bases between the two germline ends. Germline V gene lookup returns CDR1 DFQATT and CDR2 SNEGSKA (reference sequence). CDR3 in DNA: TGCAGTGCTAGGCAGGCGGCTGGGGCCAACGTCCTGACTTTC. Its protein is CSARQAAGANVLTF.

This clonotype was seen a few times. The chain couples TRBV11-3 to TRBJ2-5; D gene ambiguous. Per the germline V gene, CDR1 is SGHNT and CDR2 is YENEEA. The V end was cut by 4 bases, the J end by 5 bases, with 8 bases between. CDR3 size: 12 residues. CDR3 nucleotide sequence: TGTGCCAGCAGCTCCTCGTCGGAGACCCAGTACTTC. Its translation is CASSSSSETQYF.

This clonotype was counted ten times or more. This chain uses TRBV7-2 with TRBJ2-5, with a possible D match to TRBD2 (6 bases). V shed 3 bases and J shed 5 bases, with 13 bases lying between them. Per germline, CDR1 SGHTA and CDR2 FQGNSA. CDR3 length equals 14 residues. As DNA, the CDR3 is TGTGCCAGCAGCTTCCAGGGAGGATGGGAGACCCAGTACTTC. This encodes CASSFQGGWETQYF.

This clonotype was detected ten times or more. V and J are TRBV7-6 and TRBJ1-1; a weak D match, TRBD1 (6 bases). CDR1 SGHVS and CDR2 FNYEAQ come from the germline V gene. CDR3 length equals 13 residues. V lost 3 bases to trimming and J lost 10 bases, with 15 bases between them. The DNA of the CDR3 is TGTGCCAGCAGCTTGGGGCAGGGGTTACCAGCTTTCTTT. Translating it yields CASSLGQGLPAFF.

V is TRBV10-3 and J is TRBJ2-5; D might be TRBD1 (6 bases). Trimming pared 3 bases from V and 3 bases from J, leaving 14 bases between. In germline, CDR1 is ENHRY, CDR2 SYGVKD. The CDR3 consists of 15 residues. The DNA of the CDR3 is TGTGCCATCAGTGAAGCCGGGACACTTAAAGAGACCCAGTACTTC. It translates to CAISEAGTLKETQYF.